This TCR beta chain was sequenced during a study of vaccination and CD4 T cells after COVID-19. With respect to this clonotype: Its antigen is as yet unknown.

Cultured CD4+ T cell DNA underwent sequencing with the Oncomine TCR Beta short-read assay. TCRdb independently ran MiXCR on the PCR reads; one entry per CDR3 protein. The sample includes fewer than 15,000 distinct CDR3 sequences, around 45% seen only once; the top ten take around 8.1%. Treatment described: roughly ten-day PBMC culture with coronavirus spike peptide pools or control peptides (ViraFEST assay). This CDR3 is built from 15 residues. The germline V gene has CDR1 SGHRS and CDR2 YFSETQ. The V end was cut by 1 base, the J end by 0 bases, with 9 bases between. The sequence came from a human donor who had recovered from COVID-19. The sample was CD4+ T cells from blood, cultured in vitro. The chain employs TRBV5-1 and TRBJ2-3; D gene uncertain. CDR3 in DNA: TGCGCCAGCAGCTTGAACCCGGGCAGCACAGATACGCAGTATTTT. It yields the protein CASSLNPGSTDTQYF.